This T cell receptor beta chain was sequenced during a study of OX40 agonist ivuxolimab in advanced cancers. Autoimmune disease history or systemic immunosuppression barred patients. Whole-study findings and limits: Averaged across samples, CD8+ T cells carried more expanded clones than CD4+ did.

The length of the CDR3 is 15 residues. From germline, CDR1 is SGHRS and CDR2 YFSETQ. Trimming took 1 base from V and 7 from J; bases not matched to a gene: 8. Worth noting for this clone: Its antigen is unknown.

Here immunoSEQ multiplex PCR was the method, and the copy in TCRdb shows in-frame clones only, minus some. The sample lists about 74,000 clones, about 81% occurring once. Sequencing used CD4+ or CD8+ T cells sorted from blood, obtained in a trial of the OX40 agonist ivuxolimab. The source of this sequence is an adult with an advanced solid tumor such as melanoma, head and neck, liver or kidney cancer. This chain connects TRBV5-1 to TRBJ2-1; the match to TRBD2 covers 7 bases. The CDR3 coding sequence is TGCGCCAGCAGCTTGAGGTGGGAGGGAAGGAATGAGCAGTTCTTC. Translated: CASSLRWEGRNEQFF.